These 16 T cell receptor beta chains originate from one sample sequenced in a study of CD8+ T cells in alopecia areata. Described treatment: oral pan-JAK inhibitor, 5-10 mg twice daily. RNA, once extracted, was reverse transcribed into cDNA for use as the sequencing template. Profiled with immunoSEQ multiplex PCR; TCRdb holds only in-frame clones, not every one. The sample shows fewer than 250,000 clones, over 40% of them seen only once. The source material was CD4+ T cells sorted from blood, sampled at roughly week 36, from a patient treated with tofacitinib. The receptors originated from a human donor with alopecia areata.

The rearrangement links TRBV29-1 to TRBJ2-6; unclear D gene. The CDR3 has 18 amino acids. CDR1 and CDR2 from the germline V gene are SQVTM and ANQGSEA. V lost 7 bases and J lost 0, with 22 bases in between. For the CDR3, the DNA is TGCAGCGCGAACCTCCACTACGATACCCTCTCTGGGGCCAACGTCCTGACTTTC. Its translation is CSANLHYDTLSGANVLTF.

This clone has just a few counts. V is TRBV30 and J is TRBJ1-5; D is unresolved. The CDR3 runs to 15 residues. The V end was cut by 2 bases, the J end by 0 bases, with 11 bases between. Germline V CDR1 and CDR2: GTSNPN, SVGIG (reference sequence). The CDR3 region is CAWSTGYYSNQPQHF. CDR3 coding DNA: TGTGCCTGGAGTACTGGATATTATAGCAATCAGCCCCAGCATTTT.

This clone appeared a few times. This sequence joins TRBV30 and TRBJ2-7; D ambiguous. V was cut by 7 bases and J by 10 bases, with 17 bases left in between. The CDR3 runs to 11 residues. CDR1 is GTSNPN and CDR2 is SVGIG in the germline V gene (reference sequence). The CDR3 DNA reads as TGTGCCTACCAAATGGCGGCAGATCAGTACTTC. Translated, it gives CAYQMAADQYF.

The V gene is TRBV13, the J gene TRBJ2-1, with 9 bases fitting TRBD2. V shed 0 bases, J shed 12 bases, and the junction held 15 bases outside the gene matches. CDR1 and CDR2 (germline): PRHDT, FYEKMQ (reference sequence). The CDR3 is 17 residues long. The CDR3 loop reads CASSLGSSGDSTMRQFF. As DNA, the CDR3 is TGTGCCAGCAGCTTAGGTTCTAGCGGGGATTCTACAATGAGGCAGTTCTTC. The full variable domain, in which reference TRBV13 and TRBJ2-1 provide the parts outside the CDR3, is AAGVIQSPRHLIKEKRETATLKCYPIPRHDTVYWYQQGPGQDPQFLISFYEKMQSDKGSIPDRFSAQQFSDYHSELNMSSLELGDSALYFCASSLGSSGDSTMRQFFGPGTRLTVL.

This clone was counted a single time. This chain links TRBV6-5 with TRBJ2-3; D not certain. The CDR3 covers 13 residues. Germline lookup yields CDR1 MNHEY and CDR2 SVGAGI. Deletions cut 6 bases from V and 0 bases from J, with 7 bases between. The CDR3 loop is CASRETSTDTQYF. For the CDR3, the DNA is TGTGCCAGCAGAGAAACTAGCACAGATACGCAGTATTTT.

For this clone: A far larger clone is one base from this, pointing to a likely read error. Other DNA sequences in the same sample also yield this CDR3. The CDR3 sequence: CASSPSYEQYF. As DNA, the CDR3 is TGTGCCAGCAGCCCTTCCTACGAGCAGTACTTC. The rearrangement links TRBV7-9 to TRBJ2-7; no reliable D call. Germline V lookup: CDR1 SEHNR, CDR2 FQNEAQ (reference sequence). The CDR3 is made up of 11 amino acids. The ends were cut back, 5 bases at V and 1 base at J, with 3 bases in the middle.

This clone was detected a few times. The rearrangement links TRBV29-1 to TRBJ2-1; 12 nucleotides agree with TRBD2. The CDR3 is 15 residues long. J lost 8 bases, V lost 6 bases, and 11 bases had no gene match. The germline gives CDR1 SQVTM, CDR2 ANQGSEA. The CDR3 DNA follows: TGCAGCGTCCTACCGGCTAGCGGGAGGGGGCATGAGCAGTTCTTC. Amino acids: CSVLPASGRGHEQFF.

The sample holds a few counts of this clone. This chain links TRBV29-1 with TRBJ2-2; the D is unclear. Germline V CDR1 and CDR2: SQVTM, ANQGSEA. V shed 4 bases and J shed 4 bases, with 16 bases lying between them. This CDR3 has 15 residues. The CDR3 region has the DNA TGCAGCGTTGTAAGGCTACCTGTCGGCACCGGGGAGCTGTTTTTT. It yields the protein CSVVRLPVGTGELFF.

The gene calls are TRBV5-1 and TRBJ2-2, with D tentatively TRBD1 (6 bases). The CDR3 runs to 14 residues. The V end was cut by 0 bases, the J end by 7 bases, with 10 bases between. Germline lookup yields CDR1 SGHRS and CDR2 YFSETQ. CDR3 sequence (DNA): TGCGCCAGCAGCTTGGCCGGGACAAGCGGGGAGCTGTTTTTT. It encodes CASSLAGTSGELFF.

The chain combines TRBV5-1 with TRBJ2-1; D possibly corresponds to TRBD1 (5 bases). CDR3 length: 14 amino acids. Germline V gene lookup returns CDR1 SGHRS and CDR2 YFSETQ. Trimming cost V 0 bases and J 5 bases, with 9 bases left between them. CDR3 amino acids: CASSLARANNEQFF. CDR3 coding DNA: TGCGCCAGCAGCTTGGCCAGGGCCAACAATGAGCAGTTCTTC. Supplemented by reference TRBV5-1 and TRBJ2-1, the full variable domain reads KAGVTQTPRYLIKTRGQQVTLSCSPISGHRSVSWYQQTPGQGLQFLFEYFSETQRNKGNFPGRFSGRQFSNSRSEMNVSTLELGDSALYLCASSLARANNEQFFGPGTRLTVL.

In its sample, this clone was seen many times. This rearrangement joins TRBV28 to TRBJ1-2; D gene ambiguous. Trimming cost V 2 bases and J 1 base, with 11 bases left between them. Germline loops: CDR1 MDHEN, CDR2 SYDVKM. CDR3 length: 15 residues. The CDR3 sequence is CASSLSPRRNYGYTF. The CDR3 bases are TGTGCCAGCAGTTTAAGTCCGCGACGTAACTATGGCTACACCTTC.

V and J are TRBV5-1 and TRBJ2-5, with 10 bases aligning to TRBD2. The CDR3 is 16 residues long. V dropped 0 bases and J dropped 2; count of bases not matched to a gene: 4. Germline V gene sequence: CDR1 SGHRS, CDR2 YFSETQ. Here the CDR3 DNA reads TGCGCCAGCAGCTTGGGGGTAGCGGGAGGACAAGAGACCCAGTACTTC. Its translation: CASSLGVAGGQETQYF. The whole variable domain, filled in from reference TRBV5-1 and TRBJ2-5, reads KAGVTQTPRYLIKTRGQQVTLSCSPISGHRSVSWYQQTPGQGLQFLFEYFSETQRNKGNFPGRFSGRQFSNSRSEMNVSTLELGDSALYLCASSLGVAGGQETQYFGPGTRLLVL.

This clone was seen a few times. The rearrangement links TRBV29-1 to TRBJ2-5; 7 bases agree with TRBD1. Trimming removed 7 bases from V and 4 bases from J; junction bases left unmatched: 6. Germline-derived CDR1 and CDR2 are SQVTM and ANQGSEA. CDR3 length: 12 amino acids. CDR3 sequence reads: CSGRQGRETQYF. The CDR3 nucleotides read TGCAGCGGAAGACAGGGAAGAGAGACCCAGTACTTC. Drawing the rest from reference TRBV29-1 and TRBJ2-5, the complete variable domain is SAVISQKPSRDICQRGTSLTIQCQVDSQVTMMFWYRQQPGQSLTLIATANQGSEATYESGFVIDKFPISRPNLTFSTLTVSNMSPEDSSIYLCSGRQGRETQYFGPGTRLLVL.

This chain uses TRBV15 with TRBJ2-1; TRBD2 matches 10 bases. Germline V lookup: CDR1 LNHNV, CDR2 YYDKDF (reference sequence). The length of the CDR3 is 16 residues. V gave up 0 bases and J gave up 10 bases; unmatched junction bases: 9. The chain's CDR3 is CATSRDMASGRVEQFF. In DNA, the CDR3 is TGTGCCACCAGCAGAGATATGGCTAGCGGGAGAGTAGAGCAGTTCTTC.

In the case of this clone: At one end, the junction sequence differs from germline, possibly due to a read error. CDR3 protein: CCVRETYEQYF. As DNA, the CDR3 is TGCTGCGTAAGGGAGACCTACGAGCAGTACTTC. The chain combines TRBV29-1 with TRBJ2-7; D may be TRBD2 (5 bases). The CDR3 totals 11 residues. Looked up from germline, CDR1 is SQVTM and CDR2 is ANQGSEA.

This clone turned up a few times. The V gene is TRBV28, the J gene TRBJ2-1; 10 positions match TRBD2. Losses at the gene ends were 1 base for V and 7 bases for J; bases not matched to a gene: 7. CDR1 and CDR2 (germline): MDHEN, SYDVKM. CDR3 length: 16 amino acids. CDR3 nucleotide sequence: TGTGCCAGCAGTTTATCCTCTAGCGGGAGTAAGAATGAGCAGTTCTTC. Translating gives CASSLSSSGSKNEQFF.